These 21 T cell receptor beta chains were sequenced from one sample in a study of Ad26.COV2.S vaccination and SARS-CoV-2 variants. Regarding treatment: 19 received Ad26.COV2.S at low or high dose, single or two shots; roughly 5 received placebo; per-sample allocation not given. Sampling happened 63 days after the first vaccine or placebo injection. Only in-frame clones appear in the TCRdb table, and some are missing; sequencing was by immunoSEQ multiplex PCR. The sample records about 350,000 clones, approximately 86% being singletons. Source: peripheral blood, taken in a trial of Ad26.COV2.S vaccine versus placebo. These receptors came from a person between 18 and 65 years old who received the Ad26.COV2.S COVID-19 vaccine or a placebo.

V is TRBV28 and J is TRBJ1-1; D is unresolved. Germline CDR1 MDHEN, CDR2 SYDVKM. The CDR3 totals 14 residues. The V end lost 6 bases, the J end lost 0 bases, and 11 bases lay between the germline ends. For the CDR3, the DNA is TGTGCCAGCAGCATTGTGGTGGTGAACACTGAAGCTTTCTTT. Its translation: CASSIVVVNTEAFF. Full variable domain (rest looked up from reference TRBV28 and TRBJ1-1): DVKVTQSSRYLVKRTGEKVFLECVQDMDHENMFWYRQDPGLGLRLIYFSYDVKMKEKGDIPEGYSVSREKKERFSLILESASTNQTSMYLCASSIVVVNTEAFFGQGTRLTVV.

This chain joins TRBV11-2 and TRBJ1-1; D gene unclear. V shed 7 bases and J shed 0 bases, with 9 bases lying between them. The germline gives CDR1 SGHAT, CDR2 FQNNGV. The CDR3 length is 13 residues. The CDR3 DNA follows: TGTGCCAGCACCGTAATAATGAACACTGAAGCTTTCTTT. Residues: CASTVIMNTEAFF.

The V call is TRBV7-6, the J call TRBJ1-4, with TRBD1 as a possible D gene (6 bases). Germline assignment: CDR1 SGHVS and CDR2 FNYEAQ. CDR3 length equals 16 residues. Trimming took 5 bases from V and 0 from J, leaving 13 bases between them. Written as DNA, the CDR3 is TGTGCCAGCAGCGCCGAGGGGGTAGCAACTAATGAAAAACTGTTTTTT. Translation gives CASSAEGVATNEKLFF.

V is TRBV19 and J is TRBJ2-1, with D possibly TRBD2 on 6 matching bases. CDR3 size: 15 residues. Germline CDR1 reads LNHDA; CDR2 reads SQIVND (reference sequence). With 6 bases removed from V and 4 bases from J, the gap between germline ends came to 16 bases. In nucleotides, the CDR3 is TGTGCCAGTAGGCCGCGAGGAGGGATATACAATGAGCAGTTCTTC. It yields the protein CASRPRGGIYNEQFF.

The rearrangement uses TRBV6-2 or TRBV6-3 and TRBJ2-3; 7 bases map to TRBD2. Per the germline V gene, CDR1 is MNHEY and CDR2 is SVGEGT. This CDR3 has 15 residues. After removal of 4 bases from V and 0 bases from J, the junction contained 4 bases not matched to a gene. The CDR3 DNA reads as TGTGCCAGCAGTTGGAACGGGGGGAGCACAGATACGCAGTATTTT. This codes for CASSWNGGSTDTQYF.

This sequence joins TRBV15 and TRBJ2-5, with D maybe TRBD1 (5 bases). The CDR3 is 15 amino acids. The germline V gene has CDR1 LNHNV and CDR2 YYDKDF (reference sequence). V lost 0 bases to trimming and J lost 1 base, with 9 bases between them. Here the CDR3 reads CATSRDRTIQETQYF. DNA of the CDR3: TGTGCCACCAGCAGAGATAGGACAATCCAAGAGACCCAGTACTTC.

The rearrangement uses TRBV19 and TRBJ1-1; maybe TRBD1 (6 bases). The CDR3 consists of 14 residues. Germline CDR1 reads LNHDA; CDR2 reads SQIVND (reference sequence). Trimming took 5 bases from V and 1 from J, leaving 11 bases between them. This chain's CDR3 is CASSAQDRNTEAFF. For the CDR3, the DNA is TGTGCCAGTAGTGCTCAGGACAGGAACACTGAAGCTTTCTTT.

This chain links TRBV10-3 with TRBJ2-3, with 7 bases fitting TRBD1. V lost 2 bases, J lost 4 bases, and 0 bases stayed unmatched. The CDR3 is made up of 13 amino acids. Germline V gives CDR1 ENHRY, CDR2 SYGVKD. The CDR3 nucleotides read TGTGCCATCAGTGAGGACAGGGCAGATACGCAGTATTTT. The encoded protein is CAISEDRADTQYF.

The chain combines TRBV5-6 with TRBJ2-6, with D tentatively TRBD2 (6 bases). The V gene lost 5 bases and the J gene lost 6 bases, with 18 bases spanning the gap. CDR3 length equals 16 residues. CDR1 is SGHDT and CDR2 is YYEEEE in the germline V gene. The CDR3 reads CASRGLQSTSANVLTF. For the CDR3, the DNA is TGTGCCAGCAGGGGACTCCAGTCGACTTCGGCCAACGTCCTGACTTTC.

V usage is TRBV4-1 and J usage is TRBJ1-2; no clear D gene. Looked up from germline, CDR1 is MGHRA and CDR2 is YSYEKL. The CDR3 spans 16 residues. With 1 base removed from V and 4 bases from J, the gap between germline ends came to 16 bases. CDR3 loop: CASSQAPTARTYGYTF. The CDR3 region has the DNA TGCGCCAGCAGCCAAGCCCCGACGGCCAGAACCTATGGCTACACCTTC.

The chain carries TRBV27 and TRBJ2-7; TRBD2 agrees at 10 bases. Germline V gives CDR1 MNHEY, CDR2 SMNVEV (reference sequence). This CDR3 comprises 16 residues. With V trimmed by 6 bases and J by 2 bases, 10 bases remained unmatched. As DNA, the CDR3 is TGTGCCAGCAGCCCGACTAGCGGGTCCTTCACCTACGAGCAGTACTTC. It translates to CASSPTSGSFTYEQYF.

This chain links TRBV28 with TRBJ1-2, with D possibly matching TRBD1 (5 bases). V gave up 7 bases and J gave up 4 bases, with 16 bases separating them. The V gene's germline CDR1 is MDHEN and CDR2 SYDVKM. This CDR3 has 14 amino acids. The CDR3 region has the DNA TGTGCCAGCACAGGGCTTCCCTCTCGCTATGGCTACACCTTC. This codes for CASTGLPSRYGYTF.

In its sample, this clone was seen a few times. The chain uses TRBV7-9 and TRBJ1-6, with D unresolved. V gave up 2 bases and J gave up 6 bases, with 2 bases separating them. The germline CDR1 and CDR2 sequences are SEHNR and FQNEAQ (reference sequence). The CDR3 extends over 12 amino acids. CDR3 DNA: TGTGCCAGCAGCTTATCTAATTCACCCCTCCACTTT. It translates to CASSLSNSPLHF.

The rearrangement joins TRBV21-1 to TRBJ2-1; TRBD2 reflects the table's D call only, with no check against the DNA. TRBV21-1 is a listed pseudogene. CDR3 length equals 19 residues. CDR3 region: CASSTLTSGTGGYYNEQFF. The CDR3 DNA sequence: TGTGCCAGCAGCACCCTGACTAGCGGGACGGGTGGGTACTACAATGAGCAGTTCTTC.

The chain joins TRBV29-1 to TRBJ2-1; D is undetermined. The CDR3 has 13 amino acids. Trimming left V 4 bases short and J 5 bases short, with 12 bases between. Germline V CDR1 and CDR2: SQVTM, ANQGSEA. CDR3: CSVGSRLDNEQFF. The CDR3 bases are TGCAGCGTTGGTAGCCGGCTAGACAATGAGCAGTTCTTC.

CDR3 DNA: TGTGCCAGCAGTGGACAGGGTCCGGCTGAAGCTTTCTTT. It specifies CASSGQGPAEAFF. The V gene is TRBV2, the J gene TRBJ1-1; 7 bases agree with TRBD1. The CDR3 length is 13 residues. The germline V gene encodes CDR1 SNHLY and CDR2 FYNNEI. The J segment lost 6 bases and the V segment lost 4 bases, leaving 5 bases of the junction unmatched. Full variable domain (outside the CDR3, taken from reference TRBV2 and TRBJ1-1): EPEVTQTPSHQVTQMGQEVILRCVPISNHLYFYWYRQILGQKVEFLVSFYNNEISEKSEIFDDQFSVERPDGSNFTLKIRSTKLEDSAMYFCASSGQGPAEAFFGQGTRLTVV.

Written as DNA, the CDR3 is TGTGCCAGCAGCCAAGATGGGGTCAGCACAGATACGCAGTATTTT. Translated: CASSQDGVSTDTQYF. V is TRBV3-1 (or the pseudogene TRBV3-2) and J is TRBJ2-3; D ambiguous. Trimming took 0 bases from V and 0 from J, leaving 7 bases between them. Germline CDR1 is LGHDT and CDR2 is YNNKEL (reference sequence). This CDR3 is 15 amino acids long.

This rearrangement joins TRBV18 to TRBJ2-7; D remains unclear. Germline loops: CDR1 KGHSH, CDR2 LQKENI. V was trimmed by 2 bases and J by 2 bases, leaving 10 bases between them. The CDR3 length is 14 residues. The CDR3 DNA sequence: TGTGCCAGCTCACCAGTACAGATAACCTACGAGCAGTACTTC. Translated: CASSPVQITYEQYF.

The V and J genes are TRBV14 and TRBJ2-3; perhaps TRBD2 as D (6 bases). CDR3 length: 15 amino acids. CDR1 is SGHDN and CDR2 is FVKESK in the germline V gene. The V end was cut by 3 bases, the J end by 2 bases, with 12 bases between. In nucleotides, the CDR3 is TGTGCCAGCAGCCACCAGGGACTTGACACAGATACGCAGTATTTT. Protein sequence: CASSHQGLDTDTQYF.

The rearrangement links TRBV7-2 to TRBJ2-3; TRBD2 matches 9 bases. The germline CDR1 and CDR2 sequences are SGHTA and FQGNSA. The CDR3 has 16 residues. Trimming cost V 1 base and J 4 bases; bases outside gene matches: 6. In DNA, the CDR3 is TGTGCCAGCAGCTTAGAGTCGGGACTAGCATCAGATACGCAGTATTTT. Translation gives CASSLESGLASDTQYF. The whole variable domain, remainder taken from reference TRBV7-2 and TRBJ2-3, is GAGVSQSPSNKVTEKGKDVELRCDPISGHTALYWYRQSLGQGLEFLIYFQGNSAPDKSGLPSDRFSAERTGGSVSTLTIQRTQQEDSAVYLCASSLESGLASDTQYFGPGTRLTVL.

The V and J genes are TRBV6-1 and TRBJ2-7; D is unresolved. This CDR3 is 14 amino acids long. Trimming stripped 1 base from V and 2 bases from J, with 9 bases between. Germline values: CDR1 MNHNS, CDR2 SASEGT. CDR3 region: CASSEGVTPYEQYF. CDR3 sequence (DNA): TGTGCCAGCAGTGAAGGGGTCACCCCCTACGAGCAGTACTTC.